Below, 26 T cell receptor beta chains from the same sample are listed, as sequenced in a study of blood T cell repertoires in COVID-19. Assay used: immunoSEQ multiplex PCR; TCRdb lists only in-frame clones, some missing. The table shows about 170,000 clones, with 82% occurring only once. The sequenced material came from peripheral blood. The receptors come from a woman in her sixties or seventies with acute or convalescent COVID-19.

The chain uses TRBV11-2 and TRBJ2-1; D perhaps matches TRBD2 (5 bases). The CDR3 has 15 amino acids. CDR1 SGHAT and CDR2 FQNNGV come from the germline V gene. V was clipped by 2 bases and J by 0 bases, with 8 bases between them. The CDR3 sequence: CASSLSGSSYNEQFF. The CDR3 nucleotides are TGTGCCAGCAGCTTAAGCGGAAGCTCCTACAATGAGCAGTTCTTC.

A single count supports this clone. The rearrangement links TRBV6-6 to TRBJ2-5; 12 bases align to TRBD2. This CDR3 has 18 residues. J lost 4 bases, V lost 5 bases, and 14 bases had no gene match. The germline CDR1 and CDR2 sequences are MNHNY and SVGAGI (reference sequence). The CDR3 bases are TGTGCCAGCAGTCGCGGACTAGCGGGGACTCCGAGGGGAGAGACCCAGTACTTC. Its translation: CASSRGLAGTPRGETQYF.

The chain is built from TRBV19 and TRBJ1-3, with 8 bases aligning to TRBD1. V lost 4 bases, J lost 2 bases, and 4 bases stayed unmatched. The CDR3 totals 15 residues. Per the germline V gene, CDR1 is LNHDA and CDR2 is SQIVND (reference sequence). The CDR3 spells CASSNDRGPGNTIYF. The CDR3 DNA sequence: TGTGCCAGTAGTAACGACAGGGGACCTGGAAACACCATATATTTT.

V is TRBV19 and J is TRBJ1-4; D may be TRBD1 (5 bases). V lost 5 bases, J lost 8 bases, and 24 bases lay in between. The CDR3 totals 17 residues. Germline V gives CDR1 LNHDA, CDR2 SQIVND (reference sequence). Here the CDR3 reads CASSARFIGAQGEKLFF. The CDR3 nucleotides are TGTGCCAGTAGTGCCCGTTTTATTGGGGCGCAAGGCGAAAAACTGTTTTTT.

The V gene is TRBV5-5, the J gene TRBJ1-5; D uncertain. The CDR3 has 14 amino acids. Trimming shortened V by 4 bases and J by 0 bases, and 8 bases separated the two germline ends. CDR1 and CDR2 (germline): SGHKS, YYEKEE (reference sequence). The CDR3 loop reads CASSMAGSNQPQHF. The CDR3 nucleotides read TGTGCCAGCAGCATGGCAGGTAGCAATCAGCCCCAGCATTTT.

The rearrangement uses TRBV7-2 and TRBJ1-5; D is uncertain. V was pared by 5 bases and J by 3 bases, with 5 bases between. Looked up from germline, CDR1 is SGHTA and CDR2 is FQGNSA. The CDR3 runs to 12 residues. This CDR3 reads CASSPFNQPQHF. CDR3 DNA: TGTGCCAGCAGCCCCTTCAATCAGCCCCAGCATTTT.

J is TRBJ1-2 and V is TRBV6-2 or TRBV6-3; D remains unclear. This CDR3 region has 15 residues. Germline V gives CDR1 MNHEY, CDR2 SVGEGT. Trimming shortened V by 0 bases and J by 8 bases, and 16 bases separated the two germline ends. The CDR3 region is CASSYSLARTQGYTF. The DNA of the CDR3 is TGTGCCAGCAGTTACTCCCTGGCCAGAACCCAGGGCTACACCTTC.

This clone showed up just a few times. The CDR3, as DNA: TGCGCCAGCAGCCCCCGCCAGGGACAGGAGGGCAATGAGCAGTTCTTC. Its translation is CASSPRQGQEGNEQFF. The chain has TRBV4-1 and TRBJ2-1; 8 bases are a match to TRBD1. Trimming removed 4 bases from V and 6 bases from J; junction bases left unmatched: 11. The CDR3 loop spans 16 amino acids. Germline values: CDR1 MGHRA, CDR2 YSYEKL.

V is TRBV4-3 and J is TRBJ2-1, with D possibly being TRBD1 (6 bases). Germline V gene sequence: CDR1 LGHNA, CDR2 YSLEER. The CDR3 consists of 15 residues. The V end was cut by 2 bases, the J end by 7 bases, with 15 bases between. As DNA, the CDR3 is TGCGCCAGCAGCCAAATTGCAGGGGTGTTGAATGAGCAGTTCTTC. The encoded protein is CASSQIAGVLNEQFF.

The genes are TRBV28 and TRBJ2-1, with 12 bases identical to TRBD2. CDR1 MDHEN and CDR2 SYDVKM come from the germline V gene. This CDR3 spans 16 amino acids. Losses at the gene ends were 6 bases for V and 8 bases for J; bases not matched to a gene: 11. In nucleotides, the CDR3 is TGTGCCAGCAGCGCTCTAGCGGGAGGGCCGTGGGATGAGCAGTTCTTC. Its translation: CASSALAGGPWDEQFF.

CDR3 sequence reads: CASSPEGVNNNQPQHF. Written as DNA, the CDR3 is TGTGCCAGCTCACCAGAGGGGGTCAATAATAATCAGCCCCAGCATTTT. The chain carries TRBV18 and TRBJ1-5, with D perhaps TRBD1 (6 bases). This CDR3 is built from 16 residues. V lost 2 bases, J lost 4 bases, and 15 bases lay in between. Germline loops: CDR1 KGHSH, CDR2 LQKENI.

This chain connects TRBV5-1 to TRBJ1-1, with 7 bases matching TRBD1. Losses at the gene ends were 4 bases for V and 8 bases for J; bases not matched to a gene: 5. From germline, CDR1 is SGHRS and CDR2 YFSETQ. This CDR3 contains 12 residues. The CDR3 loop is CASSSRTGEAFF. CDR3 DNA: TGCGCCAGCAGCAGCCGGACAGGCGAAGCTTTCTTT.

The V gene is TRBV27, the J gene TRBJ1-2, with 7 positions matching TRBD1. Germline CDR1 is MNHEY and CDR2 is SMNVEV (reference sequence). The CDR3 is 14 amino acids. Losses at the gene ends were 6 bases for V and 3 bases for J; bases not matched to a gene: 7. The CDR3 region is CASSSTGYHYGYTF. CDR3 in DNA: TGTGCCAGCAGCTCGACAGGGTATCACTATGGCTACACCTTC.

The rearrangement links TRBV2 to TRBJ2-7; D perhaps matches TRBD1 (5 bases). The ends were cut back, 6 bases at V and 6 bases at J, with 12 bases in the middle. Germline CDR1 is SNHLY and CDR2 is FYNNEI. The CDR3 covers 12 residues. CDR3 region: CASSSDRTEQYF. CDR3 sequence (DNA): TGTGCCAGCAGCTCTGACAGAACCGAGCAGTACTTC.

The chain couples TRBV19 to TRBJ1-1, with TRBD1 matching over 8 bases. The ends lost 3 bases at V and 1 base at J; junction bases unmatched: 7. The germline gives CDR1 LNHDA, CDR2 SQIVND (reference sequence). The CDR3 has 16 amino acids. CDR3 nucleotides: TGTGCCAGTAGTATCACGACAGGGGTTGGGAACACTGAAGCTTTCTTT. Translating gives CASSITTGVGNTEAFF. The variable domain in full, with the rest retrieved from reference TRBV19 and TRBJ1-1, is DGGITQSPKYLFRKEGQNVTLSCEQNLNHDAMYWYRQDPGQGLRLIYYSQIVNDFQKGDIAEGYSVSREKKESFPLTVTSAQKNPTAFYLCASSITTGVGNTEAFFGQGTRLTVV.

The gene calls are TRBV12-3 or TRBV12-4 and TRBJ2-1, with 9 bases lining up with TRBD1. CDR3 size: 11 residues. Losses at the gene ends were 8 bases for V and 14 bases for J; bases not matched to a gene: 7. This CDR3 reads CASGADRGKFF. CDR3 in DNA: TGTGCCAGCGGCGCGGACAGGGGAAAGTTCTTC.

This chain uses TRBV2 with TRBJ2-1; a possible D gene is TRBD1 (7 bases). V lost 11 bases and J 7 bases, leaving 18 bases between the germline ends. Germline V gives CDR1 SNHLY, CDR2 FYNNEI. The CDR3 is 13 residues long. The CDR3 region has the DNA TGTGCCGGGGGGCCGACAGGGCTGAATGAGCAGTTCTTC. Translated, it gives CAGGPTGLNEQFF.

This chain connects TRBV28 to TRBJ1-5; unclear D gene. Looked up from germline, CDR1 is MDHEN and CDR2 is SYDVKM. Between the trimmed V and J ends, which lost 7 bases and 7 bases, there was a span of 14 bases. The length of the CDR3 is 13 residues. CDR3 loop: CASIGGVEQPQHF. CDR3 in DNA: TGTGCCAGCATAGGCGGGGTGGAACAGCCCCAGCATTTT. Supplemented by reference TRBV28 and TRBJ1-5, the full variable domain reads DVKVTQSSRYLVKRTGEKVFLECVQDMDHENMFWYRQDPGLGLRLIYFSYDVKMKEKGDIPEGYSVSREKKERFSLILESASTNQTSMYLCASIGGVEQPQHFGDGTRLSIL.

This chain links TRBV27 with TRBJ2-4; 11 positions agree with TRBD1. Looked up from germline, CDR1 is MNHEY and CDR2 is SMNVEV (reference sequence). The CDR3 has 19 amino acids. The ends lost 7 bases at V and 3 bases at J; junction bases unmatched: 17. In DNA form, the CDR3 reads TGTGCCAGCACCTCCGGGACAGGGGGATACTTTATCCTCAAAAACATTCAGTACTTC. It codes for CASTSGTGGYFILKNIQYF.

The genes are TRBV7-2 and TRBJ1-3; perhaps TRBD1 as D (5 bases). CDR1 and CDR2 (germline): SGHTA, FQGNSA. The CDR3 consists of 14 residues. V was cut by 2 bases and J by 4 bases, with 9 bases left in between. The CDR3 DNA is TGTGCCAGCAGCTTACAGGGTGGCGGAAACACCATATATTTT. The encoded protein is CASSLQGGGNTIYF.

CDR3 residues: CASSLLLSGELFF. CDR3 DNA: TGTGCCAGCAGCTTACTTCTGTCCGGGGAGCTGTTTTTT. The chain recombines TRBV7-2 with TRBJ2-2; the D is unclear. CDR1 is SGHTA, CDR2 FQGNSA, per germline. V was trimmed by 2 bases and J by 6 bases, leaving 7 bases between them. CDR3 length: 13 amino acids.

The chain carries TRBV23-1 and TRBJ1-5; 8 bases fit TRBD1. TRBV23-1 belongs to the ORF category, with a function that is uncertain. The V gene end was trimmed by 8 bases and the J gene end by 5 bases; junction bases not matched to a gene: 8. This CDR3 has 14 amino acids. The CDR3 spells CASPGQESYQPQHF. CDR3 DNA sequence: TGCGCCAGCCCGGGACAGGAGTCCTATCAGCCCCAGCATTTT.

The chain employs TRBV11-2 and TRBJ2-2; D is unclear. CDR1 is SGHAT and CDR2 is FQNNGV in the germline V gene. CDR3 length: 12 residues. The germline V and J ends were trimmed by 2 bases and 9 bases, with 7 bases remaining between them. CDR3 sequence: CASSLSSRELFF. CDR3 in DNA: TGTGCCAGCAGCTTATCGTCCCGGGAGCTGTTTTTT.

This chain links TRBV5-1 with TRBJ2-1; 13 nucleotides match TRBD2. Per the germline V gene, CDR1 is SGHRS and CDR2 is YFSETQ. The ends lost 2 bases at V and 6 bases at J; junction bases unmatched: 2. The CDR3 sequence is 15 residues long. The CDR3 spells CASSFRTSGSNEQFF. The DNA of the CDR3 is TGCGCCAGCAGCTTCCGGACTAGCGGGAGCAATGAGCAGTTCTTC.

The V call is TRBV5-1, the J call TRBJ1-3; D might be TRBD1 (6 bases). V was clipped by 3 bases and J by 2 bases, with 12 bases between them. The CDR3 totals 15 residues. Germline loops: CDR1 SGHRS, CDR2 YFSETQ. The CDR3 bases are TGCGCCAGCAGCTCTGGTCCAGGGGCTGGAAACACCATATATTTT. Translated: CASSSGPGAGNTIYF. The variable domain in full, completed from reference TRBV5-1 and TRBJ1-3, reads KAGVTQTPRYLIKTRGQQVTLSCSPISGHRSVSWYQQTPGQGLQFLFEYFSETQRNKGNFPGRFSGRQFSNSRSEMNVSTLELGDSALYLCASSSGPGAGNTIYFGEGSWLTVV.

The chain is built from TRBV5-1 and TRBJ1-5; the match to TRBD1 covers 10 bases. CDR1 and CDR2 (germline): SGHRS, YFSETQ. CDR3 length equals 15 residues. The V segment lost 5 bases and the J segment 1 base; nucleotides outside the gene matches: 3. CDR3 protein: CASSQGQGSNQPQHF. CDR3 nucleotides: TGCGCCAGCAGTCAGGGACAGGGGAGCAATCAGCCCCAGCATTTT.